These T cell receptor beta chains were read from a single sample in a study of cytomegalovirus exposure and HLA in healthy donors. Data came from immunoSEQ multiplex PCR; TCRdb stores just in-frame clones and leaves some out. The sample holds approximately 160,000 clones; roughly 80% are singletons and the top ten take roughly 1.9%. Sequencing was carried out using PBMCs. The receptors originated from a human donor in good health. Each CDR3 is given with its conserved first and last residue. The D gene is left open where the match is weak. The size field is filled for only some rows; it gives once, few, many or a size class.

clone_size j_call d_call v_call cdr3_aa cdr3_nt
. TRBJ2-3 TRBD2 TRBV5-5 CASSLAGGLDTQYF TGTGCCAGCAGCTTAGCGGGGGGGCTAGATACGCAGTATTTT
. TRBJ2-7 . TRBV2 CASSEGDGGSYEQYF TGTGCCAGCAGTGAAGGCGACGGAGGCTCCTACGAGCAGTACTTC
. TRBJ1-6 TRBD1 TRBV9 CASSAQGGLTPLHF TGTGCCAGCAGTGCACAGGGGGGACTGACACCCCTCCACTTT
. TRBJ1-2 . TRBV11-2 CASSLVTEECDGYTF TGTGCCAGCAGCTTAGTGACAGAAGAGTGCGATGGCTACACCTTC
few TRBJ1-2 TRBD1 TRBV5-6 CASSLPLDRGGYTF TGTGCCAGCAGCTTGCCCCTGGACAGGGGTGGCTACACCTTC
few TRBJ2-1 . TRBV4-2 CASSQPLPGASSYNEQFF TGTGCCAGCAGCCAACCCCTCCCAGGTGCAAGCTCCTACAATGAGCAGTTCTTC
. TRBJ1-2 TRBD1 TRBV4-2 CASSSAGTGGRLDYGYTF TGTGCCAGCAGCTCAGCCGGGACAGGGGGCCGGTTGGACTATGGCTACACCTTC
. TRBJ2-7 TRBD1 TRBV10-2 CASPQGSTLSSKHYEQYF TGCGCCAGCCCACAGGGGTCGACTCTAAGTTCTAAGCACTACGAGCAGTACTTC
. TRBJ1-2 . TRBV11-2 CASSLDGRFRGYGYTF TGTGCCAGCAGCTTAGATGGAAGGTTCAGGGGCTATGGCTACACCTTC
. TRBJ1-1 . TRBV7-7 CASSFDLTGMNTEAFF TGTGCCAGCAGCTTCGACCTCACAGGGATGAACACTGAAGCTTTCTTT
. TRBJ1-1 TRBD1 TRBV19 CASSIGQGAEAFF TGTGCCAGTAGTATCGGGCAGGGGGCTGAAGCTTTCTTT
. TRBJ2-3 . TRBV15 CATSRGANTQYF TGTGCCACCAGCAGAGGGGCAAATACGCAGTATTTT
. TRBJ1-3 . TRBV25-1 CASSRGSGNTIYF TGTGCCAGCAGTCGGGGCTCTGGAAACACCATATATTTT
. TRBJ2-5 TRBD1 TRBV19 CASSRQGGETQYF TGTGCCAGTAGCAGACAGGGGGGAGAGACCCAGTACTTC
. TRBJ1-1 . TRBV6-6 CASSYSLNTEAFF TGTGCCAGCAGTTACTCCTTGAACACTGAAGCTTTCTTT
few TRBJ1-1 . TRBV6-5 CASSEGQNTEAFF TGTGCCAGCAGTGAGGGACAGAACACTGAAGCTTTCTTT
. TRBJ2-5 . TRBV6-5 CASRTGVAAPETQYF TGTGCCAGCAGGACGGGGGTGGCAGCTCCAGAGACCCAGTACTTC
. TRBJ1-1 . TRBV7-9 CASSLDPGLGTEAFF TGTGCCAGCAGCTTAGATCCAGGCTTGGGCACTGAAGCTTTCTTT
. TRBJ2-2 . TRBV5-1 CASSLVPGSSTGELFF TGCGCCAGCAGCTTGGTTCCAGGGTCAAGCACCGGGGAGCTGTTTTTT
once TRBJ2-1 TRBD2 TRBV7-9 CASSWGLEQFF TGTGCCAGCTCCTGGGGACTAGAGCAGTTCTTC
. TRBJ2-7 . TRBV7-2 CASSLAGRIIPYEQYF TGTGCCAGCAGCTTAGCGGGCAGAATTATTCCCTACGAGCAGTACTTC
. TRBJ2-5 TRBD2 TRBV27 CASSPTHGTSGKETQYF TGTGCCAGCAGTCCCACCCACGGGACTAGCGGGAAAGAGACCCAGTACTTC
. TRBJ1-1 TRBD1 TRBV2 CASSMTGRGTEAFF TGTGCCAGCAGTATGACAGGGAGAGGCACTGAAGCTTTCTTT
. TRBJ1-2 . TRBV19 CASSAGSHYGYTF TGTGCCAGTAGTGCAGGGTCCCACTATGGCTACACCTTC
. TRBJ2-5 . TRBV11-3 CATDSAGQETQYF TGTGCCACCGATAGTGCAGGTCAAGAGACCCAGTACTTC
. TRBJ1-5 TRBD1 TRBV5-3 CARSHHRGRNQPQHF TGTGCCAGAAGTCACCACAGGGGACGCAATCAGCCCCAGCATTTT
. TRBJ2-7 . TRBV5-6 CASSAGTAYEQYF TGTGCCAGCAGCGCGGGGACAGCCTACGAGCAGTACTTC
. TRBJ1-2 . TRBV4-1 CASSQVLQPGLNYGYTF TGCGCCAGCAGCCAAGTTCTCCAACCGGGACTGAACTATGGCTACACCTTC
. TRBJ1-1 TRBD1 TRBV7-2 CASSADRDWTEAFF TGTGCCAGCAGCGCGGACAGGGATTGGACTGAAGCTTTCTTT
. TRBJ2-1 . TRBV7-9 CASSKGLFNEQFF TGTGCCAGCAGCAAGGGGCTGTTCAATGAGCAGTTCTTC
. TRBJ2-3 TRBD2 TRBV6-6 CASSYSGGTDTQYF TGTGCCAGCAGTTACAGCGGGGGGACAGATACGCAGTATTTT
. TRBJ1-4 TRBD1 TRBV15 CATSTRPGQRTTNEKLFF TGTGCCACCAGCACCCGACCGGGACAGAGAACAACTAATGAAAAACTGTTTTTT
. TRBJ1-4 . TRBV7-9 CASSQGLANEKLFF TGTGCCAGCAGCCAGGGATTGGCTAATGAAAAACTGTTTTTT
. TRBJ2-3 TRBD1 TRBV5-1 CASSSGQATDTQYF TGCGCCAGCAGCTCGGGACAGGCCACAGATACGCAGTATTTT
. TRBJ2-7 TRBD1 TRBV5-1 CASSSTRTGGDEQYF TGCGCCAGCAGCTCCACCCGGACAGGGGGGGATGAGCAGTACTTC
. TRBJ1-5 . TRBV4-1 CASSQAYTGLKGPQHF TGCGCCAGCAGCCAAGCTTACACAGGTCTTAAGGGGCCCCAGCATTTT
. TRBJ1-6 TRBD1 TRBV5-1 CASSPGTGNSPLHF TGCGCCAGCAGCCCCGGGACAGGGAATTCACCCCTCCACTTT
. TRBJ2-2 . TRBV9 CASSGHRGAGSGELFF TGTGCCAGCAGCGGCCATCGGGGGGCCGGTTCCGGGGAGCTGTTTTTT
. TRBJ2-3 TRBD1 TRBV6-1 CASNGGQALTDTQYF TGTGCCAGCAACGGAGGACAGGCCCTCACAGATACGCAGTATTTT
few TRBJ2-1 TRBD1 TRBV7-3 CASSLNGQGAGEQFF TGTGCCAGCAGCTTAAACGGACAGGGGGCTGGCGAGCAGTTCTTC
. TRBJ1-6 . TRBV4-3 CASSQDLRNSPLHF TGCGCCAGCAGCCAAGATCTCAGAAATTCACCCCTCCACTTT
. TRBJ2-3 TRBD2 TRBV2 CASTLIELAGTDTQYF TGTGCCAGCACCCTAATCGAACTAGCGGGTACAGATACGCAGTATTTT
. TRBJ1-1 . TRBV11-2 CASSQHGGPQGTEAFF TGTGCCAGCAGCCAACACGGGGGACCACAAGGGACTGAAGCTTTCTTT
few TRBJ2-3 TRBD1 TRBV4-3 CASSQNRGHSTDTQYF TGCGCCAGCAGCCAAAACAGGGGCCATTCCACAGATACGCAGTATTTT
. TRBJ2-2 . TRBV14 CASSQGPGELFF TGTGCCAGCAGCCAAGGGCCCGGGGAGCTGTTTTTT
. TRBJ2-2 TRBD2 TRBV5-8 CASSGHRTSGGFTGELFF TGTGCCAGCTCGGGACATCGGACTAGCGGGGGTTTCACCGGGGAGCTGTTTTTT
. TRBJ1-6 TRBD1 TRBV25-1 CASSDRGLENSPLHF TGTGCCAGCAGTGACAGGGGGCTTGAAAATTCACCCCTCCACTTT
few TRBJ1-5 . TRBV21-1 CASSLQGAVGNQPQHF TGTGCCAGCAGCTTACAGGGGGCTGTGGGCAATCAGCCCCAGCATTTT
. TRBJ2-3 . TRBV18 CASSPTTSTDTQYF TGTGCCAGCTCACCAACGACAAGCACAGATACGCAGTATTTT
. TRBJ2-2 . TRBV4-3 CASSPGLAGELFF TGCGCCAGCAGCCCAGGACTGGCCGGGGAGCTGTTTTTT
. TRBJ2-7 TRBD1 TRBV5-6 CASSPRGTGRGREQYF TGTGCCAGCAGCCCGAGGGGGACAGGGCGAGGACGCGAGCAGTACTTC
. TRBJ2-3 . TRBV4-2 CASSQEMESYTDTQYF TGTGCCAGCAGCCAAGAGATGGAGTCCTACACAGATACGCAGTATTTT
. TRBJ1-1 . TRBV7-2 CASSPAGVTEAFF TGTGCCAGCAGCCCCGCGGGGGTGACTGAAGCTTTCTTT
. TRBJ1-1 TRBD1 TRBV5-1 CASRGRSGQVNTEAFF TGCGCCAGCAGGGGACGCTCGGGACAGGTCAACACTGAAGCTTTCTTT
. TRBJ2-2 TRBD2 TRBV4-3 CASSQGRTSGLDQTGELFF TGCGCCAGCAGCCAAGGCAGGACTAGCGGCCTTGATCAGACCGGGGAGCTGTTTTTT
. TRBJ2-7 TRBD1 TRBV4-1 CASSQESPGQGHEQYF TGCGCCAGCAGCCAAGAATCTCCGGGACAGGGACACGAGCAGTACTTC
once TRBJ2-7 TRBD2 TRBV2 CASSHGGGDYEQYF TGTGCCAGCAGCCACGGGGGGGGCGACTACGAGCAGTACTTC